Presented here are 20 T cell receptor beta chains from one specimen sequenced in a study of blood T cell repertoires in COVID-19. Generated by immunoSEQ multiplex PCR, the TCRdb table keeps only in-frame clones and is missing some. The sample lists approximately 120,000 clones, around 81% occurring once. Sequencing was carried out using peripheral blood. The receptors derive from a human donor in a cohort sampled during active COVID-19.

This chain joins TRBV19 and TRBJ2-3; D is undetermined. Germline CDR1 LNHDA, CDR2 SQIVND (reference sequence). CDR3 size: 14 residues. The V gene lost 3 bases and the J gene lost 2 bases, with 9 bases spanning the gap. The CDR3: CASSIMSTTDTQYF. In DNA, the CDR3 is TGTGCCAGTAGTATTATGTCTACCACAGATACGCAGTATTTT. The full variable domain, its missing parts supplied by reference TRBV19 and TRBJ2-3, is DGGITQSPKYLFRKEGQNVTLSCEQNLNHDAMYWYRQDPGQGLRLIYYSQIVNDFQKGDIAEGYSVSREKKESFPLTVTSAQKNPTAFYLCASSIMSTTDTQYFGPGTRLTVL.

The chain has TRBV19 and TRBJ2-2, with a possible D match to TRBD2 (5 bases). The V end lost 5 bases, the J end lost 0 bases, and 13 bases lay between the germline ends. This CDR3 is built from 16 residues. The germline V gene has CDR1 LNHDA and CDR2 SQIVND (reference sequence). CDR3 bases: TGTGCCAGTAGTTCGGGGAGCCGCCCGAACACCGGGGAGCTGTTTTTT. This codes for CASSSGSRPNTGELFF.

The rearrangement links TRBV28 to TRBJ1-1; 8 bases line up with TRBD1. The CDR3 covers 14 residues. The V gene end was trimmed by 6 bases and the J gene end by 1 base; junction bases not matched to a gene: 4. CDR1 is MDHEN and CDR2 is SYDVKM in the germline V gene. CDR3: CASRQTGENTEAFF. The CDR3 nucleotides are TGTGCCAGCAGGCAGACAGGGGAGAACACTGAAGCTTTCTTT.

The genes are TRBV7-6 and TRBJ2-6, with 10 nucleotides matching TRBD1. The CDR3 sequence is 14 residues long. The V and J ends lost 3 bases and 8 bases, in that order; junction bases with no gene match: 1. Per the germline V gene, CDR1 is SGHVS and CDR2 is FNYEAQ. This CDR3 is CASSLGQGTNVLTF. CDR3 coding DNA: TGTGCCAGCAGCTTGGGACAGGGGACCAACGTCCTGACTTTC.

This chain joins TRBV27 and TRBJ1-4, with 7 bases lining up with TRBD1. Germline trimming cut 5 bases from V and 0 bases from J; bases unmatched to any gene: 3. Germline assignment: CDR1 MNHEY and CDR2 SMNVEV (reference sequence). CDR3 length equals 15 residues. In DNA, the CDR3 is TGTGCCAGCAGTCCCGGACAGGCAACTAATGAAAAACTGTTTTTT. As protein: CASSPGQATNEKLFF.

The V gene is TRBV19, the J gene TRBJ2-7; 7 positions match TRBD1. Germline V lookup: CDR1 LNHDA, CDR2 SQIVND (reference sequence). The CDR3 is made up of 14 amino acids. Trimming took 3 bases from V and 5 from J; bases not matched to a gene: 7. CDR3 coding DNA: TGTGCCAGTAGTATCGGGGACAGTATGGACGAGCAGTACTTC. Translated: CASSIGDSMDEQYF.

The chain has TRBV7-3 and TRBJ2-6, with D hard to call. Trimming left V 5 bases short and J 0 bases short, with 5 bases between. From germline, CDR1 is SGHTA and CDR2 FQGTGA. This CDR3 has 14 residues. The CDR3 reads CASSPFSGANVLTF. CDR3 DNA sequence: TGTGCCAGCAGCCCCTTCTCTGGGGCCAACGTCCTGACTTTC. Filled out from reference TRBV7-3 and TRBJ2-6, the complete variable domain reads GAGVSQTPSNKVTEKGKYVELRCDPISGHTALYWYRQSLGQGPEFLIYFQGTGAADDSGLPNDRFFAVRPEGSVSTLKIQRTERGDSAVYLCASSPFSGANVLTFGAGSRLTVL.

Ten or more counts support this clone. The chain employs TRBV2 and TRBJ1-5; possible D gene TRBD1, 6 bases. Deletions cut 7 bases from V and 0 bases from J, with 10 bases between. This CDR3 has 14 residues. Germline V lookup: CDR1 SNHLY, CDR2 FYNNEI. CDR3 coding DNA: TGTGCCAGCAATAGGGGGTATAGCAATCAGCCCCAGCATTTT. It specifies CASNRGYSNQPQHF.

J is TRBJ2-4 and V is TRBV13; tentative D call: TRBD1 (5 bases). Germline CDR1 PRHDT, CDR2 FYEKMQ (reference sequence). V was pared by 4 bases and J by 1 base, with 11 bases between. This CDR3 has 15 amino acids. The DNA for the CDR3 is TGTGCCAGCAGCTACCTACAGGCCGCCAAAAACATTCAGTACTTC. Its translation is CASSYLQAAKNIQYF. The whole variable domain, filled in from reference TRBV13 and TRBJ2-4, reads AAGVIQSPRHLIKEKRETATLKCYPIPRHDTVYWYQQGPGQDPQFLISFYEKMQSDKGSIPDRFSAQQFSDYHSELNMSSLELGDSALYFCASSYLQAAKNIQYFGAGTRLSVL.

The V gene is TRBV9, the J gene TRBJ1-6, with unresolved D. CDR1 and CDR2 from the germline V gene are SGDLS and YYNGEE. The CDR3 has 14 residues. The ends were cut back, 0 bases at V and 8 bases at J, with 9 bases in the middle. The CDR3 DNA sequence: TGTGCCAGCAGCGTAGTGGCCCAGGATTCACCCCTCCACTTT. Translated: CASSVVAQDSPLHF.

In this sample, this clone turned up a few times. The V and J genes are TRBV30 and TRBJ2-1; 8 nucleotides match TRBD2. CDR1 is GTSNPN and CDR2 is SVGIG in the germline V gene (reference sequence). This CDR3 has 13 residues. V dropped 3 bases and J dropped 7; count of bases not matched to a gene: 5. CDR3 protein: CAWREAGENEQFF. DNA of the CDR3: TGTGCCTGGAGAGAAGCGGGGGAGAATGAGCAGTTCTTC.

The CDR3 region has the DNA TGTGCCAGCTATAGTAGGGGCAACTATGGCTACACCTTC. This sequence encodes CASYSRGNYGYTF. The chain carries TRBV5-5 and TRBJ1-2; weak D call: TRBD1 (5 bases). CDR3 length: 13 residues. Trimming pared 7 bases from V and 2 bases from J, leaving 12 bases between. Germline V gene sequence: CDR1 SGHKS, CDR2 YYEKEE (reference sequence). Supplemented by reference TRBV5-5 and TRBJ1-2, the full variable domain reads DAGVTQSPTHLIKTRGQQVTLRCSPISGHKSVSWYQQVLGQGPQFIFQYYEKEERGRGNFPDRFSARQFPNYSSELNVNALLLGDSALYLCASYSRGNYGYTFGSGTRLTVV.

The chain is built from TRBV6-5 and TRBJ2-7; tentatively, D is TRBD1 (6 bases). This CDR3 has 15 residues. Trimming stripped 0 bases from V and 7 bases from J, with 16 bases between. Germline V CDR1 and CDR2: MNHEY, SVGAGI. The CDR3 DNA is TGTGCCAGCAGTTACTCAGGACTGCCGAGGGGGGAGCAGTACTTC. The encoded protein is CASSYSGLPRGEQYF.

The rearrangement joins TRBV5-1 to TRBJ2-3; 10 nucleotides align to TRBD1. Trimming took 2 bases from V and 4 from J; bases not matched to a gene: 16. The CDR3 is 19 amino acids. Looked up from germline, CDR1 is SGHRS and CDR2 is YFSETQ. CDR3 sequence (DNA): TGCGCCAGCAGCTTCGGACAGGGGGGAGGACTAGGCCTCCCAGATACGCAGTATTTT. Amino acids: CASSFGQGGGLGLPDTQYF.

The chain recombines TRBV6-5 with TRBJ1-5; tentative D call: TRBD1 (5 bases). CDR3 length equals 14 residues. Trimming pared 7 bases from V and 6 bases from J, leaving 16 bases between. Germline-derived CDR1 and CDR2 are MNHEY and SVGAGI. The CDR3 protein is CASKEGPGFQPQHF. CDR3 bases: TGTGCCAGCAAGGAGGGGCCCGGGTTTCAGCCCCAGCATTTT.

The chain carries TRBV10-3 and TRBJ1-5, with 7 nucleotides matching TRBD1. CDR3 length equals 13 residues. Germline loops: CDR1 ENHRY, CDR2 SYGVKD. J lost 0 bases, V lost 10 bases, and 3 bases had no gene match. This CDR3 reads CATTGVSNQPQHF. Written as DNA, the CDR3 is TGTGCCACCACAGGGGTTAGCAATCAGCCCCAGCATTTT.

The chain recombines TRBV5-6 with TRBJ1-4; D possibly corresponds to TRBD1 (6 bases). The germline V and J ends were trimmed by 0 bases and 0 bases, with 12 bases remaining between them. Germline lookup yields CDR1 SGHDT and CDR2 YYEEEE. The CDR3 sequence is 17 residues long. The CDR3 DNA reads as TGTGCCAGCAGCTTGGTACAGGGAAGCGCAACTAATGAAAAACTGTTTTTT. It codes for CASSLVQGSATNEKLFF.

This chain links TRBV6-5 with TRBJ1-4; maybe TRBD1 (6 bases). CDR1 is MNHEY, CDR2 SVGAGI, per germline. The CDR3 extends over 14 amino acids. With 4 bases removed from V and 4 bases from J, the gap between germline ends came to 10 bases. As DNA, the CDR3 is TGTGCCAGCAGTTTCGGACAGTTTAATGAAAAACTGTTTTTT. It specifies CASSFGQFNEKLFF.

There are a few counts of this clone. Other DNA sequences from this sample encode an identical CDR3 as well. The V gene is TRBV18, the J gene TRBJ1-2; TRBD1 matches 8 bases. The CDR3 totals 12 residues. CDR1 and CDR2 (germline): KGHSH, LQKENI. The J segment lost 8 bases and the V segment lost 3 bases, leaving 2 bases of the junction unmatched. CDR3: CASSPTGGGYTF. Here the CDR3 DNA reads TGTGCCAGCTCACCTACAGGGGGGGGCTACACCTTC.

This clone appeared a single time. The chain couples TRBV2 to TRBJ2-7; TRBD1 matches at 10 bases. CDR1 SNHLY and CDR2 FYNNEI come from the germline V gene. V shed 6 bases, J shed 5 bases, and the junction held 10 bases outside the gene matches. The CDR3 has 15 residues. The CDR3, as DNA: TGTGCCAGCAGCCCTCCGGGACAGGGGTACCACGAGCAGTACTTC. Translating gives CASSPPGQGYHEQYF.